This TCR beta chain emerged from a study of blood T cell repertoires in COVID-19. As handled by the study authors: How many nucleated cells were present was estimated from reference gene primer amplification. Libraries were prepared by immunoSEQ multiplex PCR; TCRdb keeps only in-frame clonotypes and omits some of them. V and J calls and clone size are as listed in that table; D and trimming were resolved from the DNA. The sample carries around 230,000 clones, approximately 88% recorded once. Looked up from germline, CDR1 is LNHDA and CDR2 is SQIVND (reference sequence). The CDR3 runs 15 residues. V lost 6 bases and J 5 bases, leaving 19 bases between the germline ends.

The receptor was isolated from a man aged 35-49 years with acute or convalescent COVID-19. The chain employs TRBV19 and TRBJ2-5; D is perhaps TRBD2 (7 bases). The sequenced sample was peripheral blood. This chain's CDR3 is CASSREGGDRETQYF. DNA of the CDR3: TGTGCCAGTAGCCGGGAAGGGGGGGATAGGGAGACCCAGTACTTC.